The 6 T cell receptor beta chains below all came from one sample that was sequenced in a study of early T cells in non-severe SARS-CoV-2 infection. A single record per CDR3 protein comes from TCRdb applying MiXCR to the 5' RACE reads. The profile shows approximately 70,000 distinct CDR3 sequences, 9.5% to 13% of them singletons. The sequenced sample was whole blood, obtained at baseline. The receptors originated from an adult who was a healthcare worker with PCR-confirmed SARS-CoV-2 infection or an uninfected control (not recorded which).

The V and J genes are TRBV20-1 and TRBJ1-1; D call uncertain. Germline-derived CDR1 and CDR2 are DFQATT and SNEGSKA (reference sequence). The CDR3 has 14 residues. The V end lost 1 base, the J end lost 1 base, and 10 bases lay between the germline ends. CDR3 sequence reads: CSARGGSGNTEAFF. CDR3 nucleotide sequence: TGCAGTGCTAGAGGAGGGTCAGGGAACACTGAAGCTTTCTTT.

In this sample, this clonotype turned up many times. The genes are TRBV11-2 and TRBJ2-1; 8 nucleotides align to TRBD2. The CDR3 runs to 16 residues. CDR1 is SGHAT and CDR2 is FQNNGV in the germline V gene. V dropped 3 bases and J dropped 1; count of bases not matched to a gene: 5. As DNA, the CDR3 is TGTGCCAGCAGCTTTAGCGGGGCGGGGTCCTACAATGAGCAGTTCTTC. Translated, it gives CASSFSGAGSYNEQFF.

This clonotype was observed a handful of times. This chain links TRBV9 with TRBJ2-5; 12 bases are shared with TRBD2. The CDR3 spans 16 residues. Germline V gives CDR1 SGDLS, CDR2 YYNGEE. Unmatched junction bases numbered 8, after V lost 4 bases and J lost 4 bases. CDR3 sequence reads: CASSPRRTSGVETQYF. For the CDR3, the DNA is TGTGCCAGCAGCCCCCGCAGGACTAGCGGGGTAGAGACCCAGTACTTC.

In this sample, this clonotype turned up many times. V usage is TRBV18 and J usage is TRBJ1-2; D call uncertain. Looked up from germline, CDR1 is KGHSH and CDR2 is LQKENI. V lost 3 bases to trimming and J lost 3 bases, with 17 bases between them. This CDR3 region has 16 residues. This chain's CDR3 is CASSPGGRGSDYGYTF. CDR3 sequence (DNA): TGTGCCAGCTCACCCGGAGGGCGGGGTTCGGACTATGGCTACACCTTC.

This clonotype was seen a handful of times. V is TRBV2 and J is TRBJ1-6; 11 bases map to TRBD1. V trimming: 6 bases; J trimming: 7 bases; junction bases outside the gene matches: 5. CDR3 length: 15 residues. Germline V gene data show CDR1 as SNHLY and CDR2 as FYNNEI. The CDR3 nucleotides are TGTGCCAGCAGGTACCGGGACAGGGGGAATTCACCCCTCCACTTT. Protein: CASRYRDRGNSPLHF.

The sample holds a few counts of this clonotype. The chain employs TRBV10-2 and TRBJ2-2; the D call may be TRBD1 or TRBD2 (5 bases each). The ends were cut back, 6 bases at V and 1 base at J, with 9 bases in the middle. Germline V CDR1 and CDR2: WSHSY, SAAADI. The CDR3 contains 14 residues. CDR3 sequence reads: CASRGGGNTGELFF. Here the CDR3 DNA reads TGCGCCAGCAGAGGTGGGGGGAACACCGGGGAGCTGTTTTTT.